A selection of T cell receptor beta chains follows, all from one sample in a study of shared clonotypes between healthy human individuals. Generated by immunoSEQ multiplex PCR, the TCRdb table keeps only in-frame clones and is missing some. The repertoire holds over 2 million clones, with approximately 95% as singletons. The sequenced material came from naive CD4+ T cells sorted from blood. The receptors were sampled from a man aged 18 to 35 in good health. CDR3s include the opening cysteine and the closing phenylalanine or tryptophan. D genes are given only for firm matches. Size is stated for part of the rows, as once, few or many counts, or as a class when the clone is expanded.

DNA: TGTGCCAGCAGCTTAAGGTGGCAGGGAAGGAATTCACCCCTCCACTTT
CDR3: CASSLRWQGRNSPLHF
V: TRBV5-4
D: NA
length: 16
J: TRBJ1-6
size: NA

DNA: TGCGCCAGCAGCCAAGATGGCGAAGTATACAATGAGCAGTTCTTC
CDR3: CASSQDGEVYNEQFF
V: TRBV4-3
D: NA
length: 15
J: TRBJ2-1
size: NA

DNA: TGTGCCACCAGCAGAGATCTCTCCGATTCCCCCCCGAATAATGAGCAGTTCTTC
CDR3: CATSRDLSDSPPNNEQFF
V: TRBV15
D: NA
length: 18
J: TRBJ2-1
size: NA

DNA: TGTGCCAGCAGCTTAGACAGAAAGGTCGGGGAGCTGTTTTTT
CDR3: CASSLDRKVGELFF
V: TRBV7-9
D: NA
length: 14
J: TRBJ2-2
size: once

DNA: TGTGCCAGCAGCGACCGGACAGGGAGGACTAGTGGGGCCAACGTCCTGACTTTC
CDR3: CASSDRTGRTSGANVLTF
V: TRBV5-6
D: NA
length: 18
J: TRBJ2-6
size: NA

DNA: TGTGCCAGTAGTACGCTCGGGTTTGGCGAGCAGTACTTC
CDR3: CASSTLGFGEQYF
V: TRBV19
D: NA
length: 13
J: TRBJ2-7
size: NA

DNA: TGTGCCAGCAGCTCCCAGGGCGGGAACTACGAGCAGTACTTC
CDR3: CASSSQGGNYEQYF
V: TRBV11-2
D: NA
length: 14
J: TRBJ2-7
size: NA

DNA: TGCGCCAGCAGCCCGGCGGACAGGTCGCCTTTCCGGGAGCAGTACTTC
CDR3: CASSPADRSPFREQYF
V: TRBV5-1
D: TRBD1
length: 16
J: TRBJ2-7
size: NA

DNA: TGTGCCAGCAGCTTGGTCGGGGCTAATGAAAAACTGTTTTTT
CDR3: CASSLVGANEKLFF
V: TRBV5-6
D: NA
length: 14
J: TRBJ1-4
size: NA

DNA: TGTGCCATCAGTGGGGAGGCGAACACTGAAGCTTTCTTT
CDR3: CAISGEANTEAFF
V: TRBV10-3
D: NA
length: 13
J: TRBJ1-1
size: NA

DNA: TGTGCCAGCAAAAAAGGGCCGACAGGGGTATGGAATTCACCCCTCCACTTT
CDR3: CASKKGPTGVWNSPLHF
V: TRBV2
D: TRBD1
length: 17
J: TRBJ1-6
size: NA

DNA: TGTGCCTGGATTGCGCGGCGGGGGTACAATGAGCAGTTCTTC
CDR3: CAWIARRGYNEQFF
V: TRBV30
D: TRBD2
length: 14
J: TRBJ2-1
size: NA

DNA: TGTGCCAGCTCACCACCCAGTTCAGATACGCAGTATTTT
CDR3: CASSPPSSDTQYF
V: TRBV18
D: NA
length: 13
J: TRBJ2-3
size: NA

DNA: TGTGCCAGCTCACGCGGGACAGACACTACCTACGAGCAGTACTTC
CDR3: CASSRGTDTTYEQYF
V: TRBV18
D: NA
length: 15
J: TRBJ2-7
size: once

DNA: TGTGCCAGCAGCGTAGACGCAGGAATGATCACCGGGGAGCTGTTTTTT
CDR3: CASSVDAGMITGELFF
V: TRBV9
D: NA
length: 16
J: TRBJ2-2
size: NA

DNA: TGTGCCAGCAGCCTCGGACTAGCGGCGTACAATGAGCAGTTCTTC
CDR3: CASSLGLAAYNEQFF
V: TRBV7-9
D: TRBD2
length: 15
J: TRBJ2-1
size: NA

DNA: TGTGCCAGCACCCCAGGGGGGGAGACCCAGTACTTC
CDR3: CASTPGGETQYF
V: TRBV28
D: NA
length: 12
J: TRBJ2-5
size: once

DNA: TGTGCTAGCAGCTCAGGGTGGCTTGAGACCCAGTACTTC
CDR3: CASSSGWLETQYF
V: TRBV7-7
D: NA
length: 13
J: TRBJ2-5
size: NA

DNA: TGTGCCAGCAGCGTTGGACAGGGGGCAGGGGAGCAGTACTTC
CDR3: CASSVGQGAGEQYF
V: TRBV9
D: TRBD1
length: 14
J: TRBJ2-7
size: NA

DNA: TGCGCCAGCAGCTCCGGACAGTTAGGCTCCTACGAGCAGTACTTC
CDR3: CASSSGQLGSYEQYF
V: TRBV5-1
D: NA
length: 15
J: TRBJ2-7
size: once

DNA: TGTGCCAGCAGTTTTCAGGGGGTAGGAGCTTTCTTT
CDR3: CASSFQGVGAFF
V: TRBV28
D: TRBD1
length: 12
J: TRBJ1-1
size: NA

DNA: TGTGCCAGCAGAGGAGACAACAATCAGCCCCAGCATTTT
CDR3: CASRGDNNQPQHF
V: TRBV2
D: NA
length: 13
J: TRBJ1-5
size: NA

DNA: TGTGCCTGGAGTGTACGGACAGTGAACACTGAAGCTTTCTTT
CDR3: CAWSVRTVNTEAFF
V: TRBV30
D: NA
length: 14
J: TRBJ1-1
size: NA

DNA: TGTGCCAGCAGCGTAGATCCAGCGGGAGGCCCGGATACGCAGTATTTT
CDR3: CASSVDPAGGPDTQYF
V: TRBV9
D: TRBD2
length: 16
J: TRBJ2-3
size: NA

DNA: TGTGCCACGTCAGGGGAGGGCTGGAATAATTCACCCCTCCACTTT
CDR3: CATSGEGWNNSPLHF
V: TRBV28
D: NA
length: 15
J: TRBJ1-6
size: NA

DNA: TGTGCCAGCAGTGAAGGGTCAGGGGCCAACGTCCTGACTTTC
CDR3: CASSEGSGANVLTF
V: TRBV6-1
D: NA
length: 14
J: TRBJ2-6
size: NA

DNA: TGTGCCAGCAGCCAACGTACAGGGAGTGAGCAGTTCTTC
CDR3: CASSQRTGSEQFF
V: TRBV7-3
D: NA
length: 13
J: TRBJ2-1
size: NA

DNA: TGCGCCAGCTCAGGGAGCATGAACACTGAAGCTTTCTTT
CDR3: CASSGSMNTEAFF
V: TRBV10-2
D: NA
length: 13
J: TRBJ1-1
size: NA

DNA: TGTGCCAGCAGCTTGGATCAGGTTAGCGAGCAGTACTTC
CDR3: CASSLDQVSEQYF
V: TRBV5-4
D: NA
length: 13
J: TRBJ2-7
size: NA

DNA: TGTGCCAGCTCATTTGGCCGACTCCAAGAGACCCAGTACTTC
CDR3: CASSFGRLQETQYF
V: TRBV2
D: NA
length: 14
J: TRBJ2-5
size: NA

DNA: TGTGCCAGCAGTCAAGGACACTACGAGCAGTACTTC
CDR3: CASSQGHYEQYF
V: TRBV11-2
D: NA
length: 12
J: TRBJ2-7
size: once

DNA: TGTGCCATCAGTGTAACAGGGTACTACGAGCAGTACTTC
CDR3: CAISVTGYYEQYF
V: TRBV10-3
D: NA
length: 13
J: TRBJ2-7
size: NA

DNA: TGTGCCAGCAGCTTAGCGGGACAGGGTGTGAGAGATACGCAGTATTTT
CDR3: CASSLAGQGVRDTQYF
V: TRBV11-2
D: TRBD1
length: 16
J: TRBJ2-3
size: NA

DNA: TGTGCCAGCTCACCCTTGGGACAGGGAAGCAATCAGCCCCAGCATTTT
CDR3: CASSPLGQGSNQPQHF
V: TRBV18
D: TRBD1
length: 16
J: TRBJ1-5
size: NA

DNA: TGTGCCAGCAGTGTCGACAGCGTCAATCAGCCCCAGCATTTT
CDR3: CASSVDSVNQPQHF
V: TRBV28
D: NA
length: 14
J: TRBJ1-5
size: NA

DNA: TGTGCCAGCAGTGAAATGGCCCAGGTCGGTACTGAAGCTTTCTTT
CDR3: CASSEMAQVGTEAFF
V: TRBV2
D: NA
length: 15
J: TRBJ1-1
size: NA

DNA: TGTGCCTGGAACGCGAACACCGGGGAGCTGTTTTTT
CDR3: CAWNANTGELFF
V: TRBV30
D: NA
length: 12
J: TRBJ2-2
size: NA

DNA: TGTGCCAGCAGCACCTATCTAGCAATGGGACCGGAGACCCAGTACTTC
CDR3: CASSTYLAMGPETQYF
V: TRBV5-4
D: NA
length: 16
J: TRBJ2-5
size: NA

DNA: TGTGCCAGCAGTTACTCGGGCAGGGCTTCGGGAGAGCAGTACTTC
CDR3: CASSYSGRASGEQYF
V: TRBV6-5
D: NA
length: 15
J: TRBJ2-7
size: NA

DNA: TGTGCCAGCAGCTTTACAGGGGGAGCCGCCGGGGAGCTGTTTTTT
CDR3: CASSFTGGAAGELFF
V: TRBV9
D: TRBD1
length: 15
J: TRBJ2-2
size: NA